This TCR beta chain was captured in a study of T cell repertoires in cytomegalovirus infection. Study background: Recently described HLA-C-restricted plus well-studied HLA-B-restricted CMV epitopes were used. Shared public TCR beta signatures pointed to both CMV infection and a matching HLA type.

Comment on this clonotype: Antigen specificity is unknown.

This CDR3 is 21 amino acids long. The trim removed 2 bases at V and 5 bases at J, leaving 19 bases unmatched. CDR1 is SGHAT, CDR2 FQNNGV, per germline. TCRdb fed the reads into MiXCR, producing one record per CDR3 protein. The profile covers approximately 500,000 distinct CDR3 sequences, with roughly a third appearing a single time and 15% to 20% taken by the ten largest. Whole-study results and caveats: HLA-C-restricted CMV-specific TCR beta clonotypes prevailed in the ex vivo response.

Specimen: cultured PBMCs, collected from culture after CMV antigen stimulation. This receptor was identified in a human donor in good health (CMV status not recorded). Some clones in this sample may be carry-over from other donors' samples. The rearrangement links TRBV11-2 to TRBJ2-1; 12 nucleotides agree with TRBD2. As DNA, the CDR3 is TGTGCCAGCAGCTTATTACGAAGGACTAGCGGGACGACCGGAAGGAACAATGAGCAGTTCTTC. Translating gives CASSLLRRTSGTTGRNNEQFF.